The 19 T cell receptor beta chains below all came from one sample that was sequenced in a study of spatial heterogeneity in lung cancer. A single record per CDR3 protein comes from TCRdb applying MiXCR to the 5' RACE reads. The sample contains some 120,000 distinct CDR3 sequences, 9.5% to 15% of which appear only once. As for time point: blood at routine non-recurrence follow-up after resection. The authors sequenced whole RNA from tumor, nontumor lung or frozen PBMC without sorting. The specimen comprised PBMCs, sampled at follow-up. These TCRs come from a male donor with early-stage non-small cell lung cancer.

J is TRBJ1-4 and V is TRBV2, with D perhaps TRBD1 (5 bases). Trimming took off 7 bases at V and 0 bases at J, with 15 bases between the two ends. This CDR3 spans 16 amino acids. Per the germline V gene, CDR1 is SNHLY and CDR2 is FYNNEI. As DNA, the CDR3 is TGTGCCAGCAAAGCCTTACGGACAACAACTAATGAAAAACTGTTTTTT. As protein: CASKALRTTTNEKLFF.

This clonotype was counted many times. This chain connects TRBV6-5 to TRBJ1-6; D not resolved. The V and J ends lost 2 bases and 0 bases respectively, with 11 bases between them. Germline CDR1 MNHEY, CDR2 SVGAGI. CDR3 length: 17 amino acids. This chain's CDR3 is CASSYEQPSSYNSPLHF. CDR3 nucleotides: TGTGCCAGCAGTTACGAACAGCCAAGCTCCTATAATTCACCCCTCCACTTT.

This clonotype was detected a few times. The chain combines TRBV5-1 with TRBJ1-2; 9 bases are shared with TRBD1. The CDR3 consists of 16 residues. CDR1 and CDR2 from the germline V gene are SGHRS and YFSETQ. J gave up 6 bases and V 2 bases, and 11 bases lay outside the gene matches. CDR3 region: CASSFGAGQGLDGYTF. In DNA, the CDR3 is TGCGCCAGCAGCTTTGGCGCTGGACAGGGGCTGGATGGCTACACCTTC.

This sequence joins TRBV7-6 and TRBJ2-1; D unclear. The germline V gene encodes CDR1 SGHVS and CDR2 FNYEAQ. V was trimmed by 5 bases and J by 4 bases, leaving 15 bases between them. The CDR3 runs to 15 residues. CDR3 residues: CASSAGSVTYNEQFF. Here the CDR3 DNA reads TGTGCCAGCAGCGCAGGATCCGTGACTTACAATGAGCAGTTCTTC.

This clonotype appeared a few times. CDR3 nucleotides: TGTGCCAGCAGCGAACAGGGGACAGGGTATGGCTACACCTTC. Its translation: CASSEQGTGYGYTF. The chain couples TRBV9 to TRBJ1-2, with 9 bases fitting TRBD1. The CDR3 sequence is 14 residues long. CDR1 is SGDLS, CDR2 YYNGEE, per germline. The V gene end was trimmed by 3 bases and the J gene end by 5 bases; junction bases not matched to a gene: 5.

The CDR3: CASSVADDNSPLHF. In DNA, the CDR3 is TGTGCCAGCAGTGTAGCAGATGATAATTCACCCCTCCACTTT. V gene TRBV6-1 combines with J gene TRBJ1-6; D is uncertain. The CDR3 is made up of 14 amino acids. CDR1 is MNHNS, CDR2 SASEGT, per germline. V was shortened by 4 bases and J by 5 bases, with 9 bases between the two germline ends.

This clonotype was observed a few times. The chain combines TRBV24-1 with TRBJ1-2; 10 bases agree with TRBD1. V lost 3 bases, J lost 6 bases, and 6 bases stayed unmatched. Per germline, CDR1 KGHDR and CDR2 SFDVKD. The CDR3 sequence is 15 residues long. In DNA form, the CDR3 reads TGTGCCACCAGTGATAACCCGGGACAGGGGCATGGCTACACCTTC. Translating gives CATSDNPGQGHGYTF.

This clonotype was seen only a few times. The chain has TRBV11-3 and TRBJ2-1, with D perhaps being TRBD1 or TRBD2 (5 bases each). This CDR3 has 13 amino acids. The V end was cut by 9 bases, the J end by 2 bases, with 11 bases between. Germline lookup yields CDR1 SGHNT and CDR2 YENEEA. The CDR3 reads CASVGGPYNEQFF. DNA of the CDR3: TGTGCCAGTGTTGGGGGACCCTACAATGAGCAGTTCTTC.

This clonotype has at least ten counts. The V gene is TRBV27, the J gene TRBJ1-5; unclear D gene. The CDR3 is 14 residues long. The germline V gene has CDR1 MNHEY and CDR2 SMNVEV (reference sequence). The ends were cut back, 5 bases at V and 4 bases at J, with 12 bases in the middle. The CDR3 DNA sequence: TGTGCCAGCAGTGTAATCGGACGGAATCAGCCCCAGCATTTT. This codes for CASSVIGRNQPQHF.

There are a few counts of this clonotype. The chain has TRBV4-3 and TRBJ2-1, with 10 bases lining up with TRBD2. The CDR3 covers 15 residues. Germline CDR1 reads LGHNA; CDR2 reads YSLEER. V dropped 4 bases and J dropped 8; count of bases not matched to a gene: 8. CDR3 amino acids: CASSRSGGAVDEQFF. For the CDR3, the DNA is TGCGCCAGCAGCCGGAGCGGGGGGGCCGTTGATGAGCAGTTCTTC.

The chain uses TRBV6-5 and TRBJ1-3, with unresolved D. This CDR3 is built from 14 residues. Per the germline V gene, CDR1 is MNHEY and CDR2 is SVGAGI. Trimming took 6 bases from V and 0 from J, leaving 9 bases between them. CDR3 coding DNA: TGTGCCAGCAGCCGGGAAAACTCTGGAAACACCATATATTTT. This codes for CASSRENSGNTIYF.

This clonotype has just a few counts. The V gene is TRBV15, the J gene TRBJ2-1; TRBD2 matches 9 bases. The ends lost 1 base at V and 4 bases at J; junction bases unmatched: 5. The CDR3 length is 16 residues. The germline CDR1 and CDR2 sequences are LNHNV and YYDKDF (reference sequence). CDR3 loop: CATSRVGLAGYNEQFF. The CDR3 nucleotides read TGTGCCACCAGCAGAGTTGGGCTAGCGGGGTACAATGAGCAGTTCTTC.

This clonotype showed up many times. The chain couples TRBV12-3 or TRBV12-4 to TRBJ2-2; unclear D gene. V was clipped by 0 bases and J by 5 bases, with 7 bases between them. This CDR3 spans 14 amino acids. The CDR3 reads CASSLAQQTGELFF. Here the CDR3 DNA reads TGTGCCAGCAGTTTAGCGCAACAAACCGGGGAGCTGTTTTTT.

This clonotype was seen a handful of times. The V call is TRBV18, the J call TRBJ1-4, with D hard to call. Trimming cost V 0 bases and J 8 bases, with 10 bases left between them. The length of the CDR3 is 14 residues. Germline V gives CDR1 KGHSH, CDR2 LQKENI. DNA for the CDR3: TGTGCCAGCTCACCACCAGGCGCACGGGAAAAACTGTTTTTT. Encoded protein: CASSPPGAREKLFF.

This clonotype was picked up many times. In DNA, the CDR3 is TGTGCCAGCAGCCAAGATTTGAAGGGCCATCAGTTCTTC. It encodes CASSQDLKGHQFF. V is TRBV4-2 and J is TRBJ2-1; D remains unclear. The germline V and J ends were trimmed by 0 bases and 13 bases, with 13 bases remaining between them. CDR1 is LGHNA and CDR2 is YNFKEQ in the germline V gene. The CDR3 length is 13 residues.

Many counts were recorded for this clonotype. The CDR3 nucleotides are TGTGCCAGCTCCCATGGACTGTTCTCTGGGGCCAACGTCCTGACTTTC. Encoded protein: CASSHGLFSGANVLTF. The chain couples TRBV12-3 or TRBV12-4 to TRBJ2-6, with a weak D call TRBD2 (5 bases). V lost 8 bases to trimming and J lost 0 bases, with 14 bases between them. The CDR3 length is 16 residues.

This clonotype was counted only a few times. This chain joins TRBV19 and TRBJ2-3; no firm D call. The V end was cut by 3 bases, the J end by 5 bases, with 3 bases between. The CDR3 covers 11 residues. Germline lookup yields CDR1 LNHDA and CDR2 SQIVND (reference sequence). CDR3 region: CASSIGDTQYF. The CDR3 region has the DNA TGTGCCAGTAGTATTGGAGATACGCAGTATTTT.

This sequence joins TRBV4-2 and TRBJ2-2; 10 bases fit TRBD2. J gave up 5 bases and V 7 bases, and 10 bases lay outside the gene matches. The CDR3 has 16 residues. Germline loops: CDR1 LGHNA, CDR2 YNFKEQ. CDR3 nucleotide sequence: TGTGCCAGCACAGGCTTAGCGGGGGGCCTTACCGGGGAGCTGTTTTTT. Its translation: CASTGLAGGLTGELFF.

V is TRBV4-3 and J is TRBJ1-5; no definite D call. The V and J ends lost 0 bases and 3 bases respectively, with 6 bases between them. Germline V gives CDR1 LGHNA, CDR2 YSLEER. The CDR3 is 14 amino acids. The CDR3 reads CASSQEVFNQPQHF. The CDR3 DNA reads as TGCGCCAGCAGCCAAGAGGTCTTCAATCAGCCCCAGCATTTT.